This record covers a single TCR beta chain. The specificity of this receptor is unknown. No base-level quality is on record; no much larger clone is a single base apart. The source of the sample is a study of OX40 agonist ivuxolimab in advanced cancers. As for the study more broadly: Ivuxolimab, which targeted the costimulatory receptor OX40 (CD134), was an agonistic, fully human IgG2 monoclonal antibody. Intravenous ivuxolimab was administered to patients every 2 weeks at six dose levels: 0.01, 0.1, 0.3, 1.5, 3 and 10 mg/kg. Of the roughly 50 dose-escalation patients, hepatocellular carcinoma was present in around 20, melanoma in around 15, renal cell carcinoma in 9 and head and neck cancer in 9. In the dose-escalation cohort, around four fifths of patients were male, and the mean age was roughly 60 years with a range of roughly 23 to 79. Patients were allowed to have had prior anti-PD-1, anti-PD-L1 or anti-CTLA-4 therapy, and 40% of the dose-escalation patients had previously received checkpoint inhibitors. Partial responses were achieved by three dose-escalation patients, of whom one had hepatocellular carcinoma and two had cutaneous melanoma. The purpose of peripheral TCRbeta sequencing was to test whether ivuxolimab changed TCR sequence diversity and led to clonal T-cell expansion. The paper describes the monotherapy dose-escalation part (N of about 52 patients) of the phase I trial of ivuxolimab. Summary of the overall study and its limitations: Low levels of normalized T-cell clonal expansion were also shown by some nonresponding patients. After ivuxolimab, CD8+ T cells had more expanded clones than CD4+ T cells on average. In the 0.1-3.0 mg/kg groups, partial responders were among the patients with the lowest normalized peripheral clonal expansion, particularly in CD8+ T cells. At doses of 0.1 to 3.0 mg/kg, clonal expansion of both CD4+ and CD8+ blood T cells was observed from baseline to week 6. The antigen specificity of the peripheral T cells that underwent clonal expansion was not determined.

To sequence the TCRbeta CDR3 region, genomic DNA was isolated from the sorted cells. The immunoSEQ Assay was used for sequencing of TCRbeta CDR3 regions. In TCRdb, the immuneACCESS table is reduced to in-frame sequences with V and J assigned. These tables do not hold every clone; where another copy was compared, an unresolved V gene accounts for under half, and the others remain unexplained. Within this sample are tens of thousands of clones, with around 87% of them counted one time only. The top ten clones comprise about 1.3% of the sample. V drops 5 bases and J drops 4 bases, leaving 19 bases in between. The CDR3 measures 15 amino acids from cysteine to phenylalanine. Only the CDR3 DNA is retained, 45 bases long and in frame from the first base. Via the germline V gene, CDR1 is SGHTS and CDR2 YDEGEE. The trial excluded patients who had a history of autoimmune disease or who were on systemic immunosuppression. Peripheral blood for TCR sequencing was collected from all dose cohorts at baseline, on cycle 4 day 1, and on cycle 7 day 1. The samples were taken from a phase I, first-in-human, multicenter, open-label dose-escalation trial of ivuxolimab. Adults with locally advanced or metastatic melanoma, renal cell carcinoma, hepatocellular carcinoma or head and neck squamous cell carcinoma were enrolled in the trial. Before TCR sequencing, CD4+ T cells and CD8+ T cells from peripheral blood were sorted into separate populations.

This material consisted of CD4+ or CD8+ T cells sorted from blood, taken in a trial of the OX40 agonist ivuxolimab. The rearrangement joined TRBV5-8 to TRBJ2-7, with TRBD1 as a weak D call on 5 bases. The TCR sequence derives from an adult with an advanced solid tumor such as melanoma, head and neck, liver or kidney cancer. DNA sequence: TGTGCCAGCAGACGGCCTCAGGGCGTTGGGTACGAGCAGTACTTC. It translates to CASRRPQGVGYEQYF.